A selection of T cell receptor beta chains follows, all from one sample in a study of T cells in Graves' hyperthyroidism and ophthalmopathy. Using its own MiXCR run on the multiplex PCR reads, TCRdb lists one record per CDR3 protein. The sample yields about 510,000 distinct CDR3 sequences, about 15% seen once. Sample: blood. The origin of the receptors is a woman between 40 and 55 years old with Graves' hyperthyroidism. Both conserved end residues are part of each CDR3. Each record gives: J gene, clone size, V gene, D gene, CDR3 DNA, CDR3 protein. The D gene is left open where the match is weak. Size is stated for part of the rows, as once, few or many counts, or as a class when the clone is expanded.

J: TRBJ2-7; size: -; V: TRBV4-1; D: -; DNA: TGCGCCAGCAGCCAAGAGACTCCCCTTGGACAGAGAGACTACGAGCAGTACTTC; CDR3: CASSQETPLGQRDYEQYF
J: TRBJ2-3; size: few; V: TRBV15; D: -; DNA: TGTGCCACCAGCATATCAGGGACAGATACGCAGTATTTT; CDR3: CATSISGTDTQYF
J: TRBJ1-4; size: many; V: TRBV5-1; D: -; DNA: TGCGCCAGCAGCTTGGACAAACGGGCGATTCGGCCTGCAACTAATGAAAAACTGTTTTTT; CDR3: CASSLDKRAIRPATNEKLFF
J: TRBJ2-7; size: many; V: TRBV27; D: TRBD2; DNA: TGTGCCAGCAGTTTAGGGACTAGCGATCGAATCTACGAGCAGTACTTC; CDR3: CASSLGTSDRIYEQYF
J: TRBJ2-6; size: many; V: TRBV28; D: -; DNA: TGTGCCAGCAGCACGGACAGCTTCTCTGGGGCCAACGTCCTGACTTTC; CDR3: CASSTDSFSGANVLTF
J: TRBJ1-2; size: -; V: TRBV6-1; D: -; DNA: TGTGCCAGCACCGAAGGTGGACAGAACTATGGCTACACCTTC; CDR3: CASTEGGQNYGYTF
J: TRBJ2-7; size: few; V: TRBV20-1; D: TRBD1; DNA: TGCAGTGCTAGAGATGGCTCAGGGGGCGAGCAGTACTTC; CDR3: CSARDGSGGEQYF
J: TRBJ1-6; size: many; V: TRBV6-5; D: -; DNA: TGTGCCAGCAGTTTGTGGGCCAGGGCTGATTCACCCCTCCACTTT; CDR3: CASSLWARADSPLHF
J: TRBJ2-7; size: many; V: TRBV6-1; D: TRBD1; DNA: TGTGCCAGCAGCGGACAGGGGGCTAGGTACGAGCAGTACTTC; CDR3: CASSGQGARYEQYF
J: TRBJ2-1; size: -; V: TRBV4-1; D: TRBD2; DNA: TGCGCCAGCAGCCAGGGGACTAGCGGGAGGTCCTACAATGAGCAGTTCTTC; CDR3: CASSQGTSGRSYNEQFF
J: TRBJ1-2; size: many; V: TRBV27; D: TRBD1; DNA: TGTGCCAGCAGTTTAAGACAGGGATTGGAAGATGGCTACACCTTC; CDR3: CASSLRQGLEDGYTF
J: TRBJ1-1; size: -; V: TRBV29-1; D: TRBD1; DNA: TGCAGCGTTCCCCCCACAGGGGATGTTGAAGCTTTCTTT; CDR3: CSVPPTGDVEAFF
J: TRBJ2-7; size: many; V: TRBV7-6; D: TRBD2; DNA: TGTGCCAGCAGCTTAGAAGCGGGAGGGGCATCCTACGAGCAGTACTTC; CDR3: CASSLEAGGASYEQYF
J: TRBJ1-2; size: -; V: TRBV4-1; D: -; DNA: TGCGCCAGCAGCCAAGAGCAGACTGTCTATGGCTACACCTTC; CDR3: CASSQEQTVYGYTF
J: TRBJ1-2; size: -; V: TRBV4-2; D: TRBD1; DNA: TGTGCCAGCAGCCAAGGCGAGGGACAGGGATTGGCGTATGGCTACACCTTC; CDR3: CASSQGEGQGLAYGYTF
J: TRBJ2-7; size: -; V: TRBV4-1; D: TRBD1; DNA: TGCGCCAGCAGCCAACTCGGTCTAAGGACAGGGGCCGCCGGACACTACGAGCAGTACTTC; CDR3: CASSQLGLRTGAAGHYEQYF
J: TRBJ1-4; size: -; V: TRBV7-9; D: -; DNA: TGTGCCAGCAGCTCTTTTGCAACTAATGAAAAACTGTTTTTT; CDR3: CASSSFATNEKLFF
J: TRBJ2-1; size: many; V: TRBV27; D: TRBD1; DNA: TGTGCCAGCAGGGGTGACAGGGTGGTTCACAATGAGCAGTTCTTC; CDR3: CASRGDRVVHNEQFF
J: TRBJ2-3; size: -; V: TRBV27; D: -; DNA: TGTGCTAGCATGGGGTTTGCAGATACGCAGTATTTT; CDR3: CASMGFADTQYF
J: TRBJ2-1; size: many; V: TRBV3-1; D: TRBD2; DNA: TGTGCCAGCTCTCCTACCCAGCGGGAGTCCGGGAATGAGCAGTTCTTC; CDR3: CASSPTQRESGNEQFF
J: TRBJ2-7; size: once; V: TRBV7-3; D: TRBD2; DNA: TGTGCCAGCAGCTTAACGGCTGGGCTAACTAGCGACAACTACGAGCAGTACTTC; CDR3: CASSLTAGLTSDNYEQYF
J: TRBJ2-3; size: many; V: TRBV7-3; D: -; DNA: TGTGCCAGCAGCTTAATTGGGGTTCCCACAGATACGCAGTATTTT; CDR3: CASSLIGVPTDTQYF
J: TRBJ2-3; size: once; V: TRBV5-6; D: -; DNA: TGTGCCAGCAGCTTCCGGACTACATCAGATACGCAGTATTTT; CDR3: CASSFRTTSDTQYF
J: TRBJ2-3; size: many; V: TRBV2; D: -; DNA: TGTGCCAGCAGTGACCCCCCCTTTCCGTATTTT; CDR3: CASSDPPFPYF
J: TRBJ2-7; size: many; V: TRBV6-1; D: -; DNA: TGTGCCAGCAGTGAAGAGGTTGAACAGGCCGGCTCCTACGAGCAGTACTTC; CDR3: CASSEEVEQAGSYEQYF
J: TRBJ1-1; size: many; V: TRBV5-1; D: -; DNA: TGCGCCAGCAGCTTGGGGGCCGTGAACACTGAAGCTTTCTTT; CDR3: CASSLGAVNTEAFF
J: TRBJ2-1; size: many; V: TRBV20-1; D: -; DNA: TGCAGTGCCCCTAGCGACACCTACAATGAGCAGTTCTTC; CDR3: CSAPSDTYNEQFF
J: TRBJ2-5; size: many; V: TRBV28; D: -; DNA: TGTGCCAGCAGTTTGGCAGGGGGGGATTTTGAGACCCAGTACTTC; CDR3: CASSLAGGDFETQYF
J: TRBJ1-5; size: many; V: TRBV7-8; D: TRBD1; DNA: TGTGCCAGCAGCTTAGGGACAGGGGAAACTCAGCCCCAGCATTTT; CDR3: CASSLGTGETQPQHF
J: TRBJ2-7; size: many; V: TRBV12-3/TRBV12-4; D: -; DNA: TGTGCCAGCAGCTACACAGGGTTGGGTTCCTACGAGCAGTACTTC; CDR3: CASSYTGLGSYEQYF
J: TRBJ1-1; size: -; V: TRBV7-9; D: -; DNA: TGTGCCAGCAGCTATGGGGGGGGGGCCAAGAACACTGAAGCTTTCTTT; CDR3: CASSYGGGAKNTEAFF
J: TRBJ2-1; size: many; V: TRBV11-1; D: -; DNA: TGTGCCAGCAGCTCCGAGGAGCGTACGCAGTTCTTC; CDR3: CASSSEERTQFF
J: TRBJ1-2; size: few; V: TRBV6-6; D: TRBD1; DNA: TGTGCCAGCAGTTACAACAGGGGGACAGTTAACTATGGCTACACCTTC; CDR3: CASSYNRGTVNYGYTF
J: TRBJ2-7; size: many; V: TRBV5-1; D: TRBD2; DNA: TGCGCCAGCAGCCATGGGGACTACACCTTCTACGAGCAGTACTTC; CDR3: CASSHGDYTFYEQYF
J: TRBJ1-1; size: many; V: TRBV28; D: TRBD1; DNA: TGTGCCAGCAGTCCCGGACAGGTGAACACTGAAGCTTTCTTT; CDR3: CASSPGQVNTEAFF
J: TRBJ2-1; size: many; V: TRBV29-1; D: TRBD1; DNA: TGCAGCGTTGAAGGTCCGACAGGGGGGAGTGAGCAGTTCTTC; CDR3: CSVEGPTGGSEQFF
J: TRBJ1-5; size: many; V: TRBV28; D: -; DNA: TGTGCCAGCAGTTTGGGTAGTCCGTTTTCGCCCCAGCATTTT; CDR3: CASSLGSPFSPQHF
J: TRBJ2-2; size: few; V: TRBV6-2/TRBV6-3; D: TRBD1; DNA: TGTGCCAGCTGTCAAGACAGGGGGCGGTCCGGGGAGCTGTTTTTT; CDR3: CASCQDRGRSGELFF
J: TRBJ2-5; size: few; V: TRBV2; D: TRBD1; DNA: TGTGCCAGCAGCCGGGACAGCTACCAAGAGACCCAGTACTTC; CDR3: CASSRDSYQETQYF
J: TRBJ2-7; size: -; V: TRBV20-1; D: TRBD1; DNA: TGCAGTGCTAAGGCGGGTGGTGGGACAGGGGCCTACGAGCAGTACTTC; CDR3: CSAKAGGGTGAYEQYF
J: TRBJ1-1; size: few; V: TRBV19; D: -; DNA: TGTGCCAGTAGTCAACAGGGCATGTACACTGAAGCTTTCTTT; CDR3: CASSQQGMYTEAFF
J: TRBJ2-2; size: many; V: TRBV2; D: -; DNA: TGTGCCAGCAACCCGGATGAGGGAATGACCGGGGAGCTGTTTTTT; CDR3: CASNPDEGMTGELFF
J: TRBJ1-1; size: few; V: TRBV20-1; D: TRBD1; DNA: TGCAGTGCTAGAGATGGAGGGGGCGGCACTGAAGCTTTCTTT; CDR3: CSARDGGGGTEAFF
J: TRBJ2-1; size: -; V: TRBV4-2; D: TRBD2; DNA: TGTGCCAGCAGCCAAGAGAGGGACTATTTGAATGAGCAGTTCTTC; CDR3: CASSQERDYLNEQFF
J: TRBJ1-1; size: many; V: TRBV6-2/TRBV6-3; D: TRBD1; DNA: TGTGCCAGCAGTTACCTATCCGGGACAGGGCCCTCGGGAGCTTTCTTT; CDR3: CASSYLSGTGPSGAFF
J: TRBJ2-1; size: many; V: TRBV3-1; D: -; DNA: TGTGCCAGCAGCCCCCACGGGGGCTACAATGAGCAGTTCTTC; CDR3: CASSPHGGYNEQFF
J: TRBJ2-1; size: -; V: TRBV5-1; D: -; DNA: TGCGCCAGCAGCCGCCCCGGGACCGGGGCCCTGAATGAGCAGTTCTTC; CDR3: CASSRPGTGALNEQFF
J: TRBJ1-5; size: many; V: TRBV2; D: TRBD1; DNA: TGTGCCAGCAGTCAAACCACAGGGGTACAGCCCCAGCATTTT; CDR3: CASSQTTGVQPQHF
J: TRBJ2-2; size: -; V: TRBV4-2; D: -; DNA: TGTGCCAGCAGCCAAGATTACACTCGCAACACCGGGGAGCTGTTTTTT; CDR3: CASSQDYTRNTGELFF
J: TRBJ2-1; size: once; V: TRBV19; D: TRBD2; DNA: TGTGCCAGTAGTTGGACTAGCGGGAGGGCCTACAATGAGCAGTTCTTC; CDR3: CASSWTSGRAYNEQFF
J: TRBJ2-7; size: many; V: TRBV7-2; D: TRBD2; DNA: TGTGCCAGCAGCTCGGCAGCGGGAGGGTCCTACGAGCAGTACTTC; CDR3: CASSSAAGGSYEQYF
J: TRBJ2-2; size: -; V: TRBV7-9; D: -; DNA: TGTGCCAGCAGCAAACAGGGATTGGCCGCCGGGGAGCTGTTTTTT; CDR3: CASSKQGLAAGELFF
J: TRBJ2-7; size: -; V: TRBV7-2; D: -; DNA: TGTGCCAGCAGCGCAGGGGGGTCCACCTACGAGCAGTACTTC; CDR3: CASSAGGSTYEQYF
J: TRBJ1-1; size: few; V: TRBV27; D: -; DNA: TGTGCCAGCAGTTCGCGTCTTTCGAACACTGAAGCTTTCTTT; CDR3: CASSSRLSNTEAFF